The entry below describes one T cell receptor beta chain. What it binds is not known. The data were obtained in a study of cytotoxic CD8 clonotypes in ibrutinib-treated CLL. Regarding the study as a whole: Samples were collected at differing times from sustained-remission and progressing patients.

Profiled with immunoSEQ multiplex PCR; TCRdb holds only in-frame clones, not every one. The sample shows some 200,000 clones, 60% to 80% of them seen only once. Germline V CDR1 and CDR2: SGHRS, YFSETQ. CDR3 length: 14 residues. V was trimmed by 4 bases and J by 6 bases, leaving 15 bases between them. The sequence derives from a human donor with chronic lymphocytic leukemia. Sequencing was performed on PBMCs, taken after 12 months of ibrutinib treatment. The chain employs TRBV5-1 and TRBJ2-3, with a possible D match to TRBD2 (5 bases). CDR3 nucleotides: TGCGCCAGCAGCCGTGAGCGGTTTACTGATACGCAGTATTTT. As protein: CASSRERFTDTQYF.